One and the same sample provided the 4 T cell receptor beta chains below, sequenced in a study of breast tumors, draining lymph nodes, adjacent tissues. Samples came from axillary lymph nodes draining the breast cancer. TCRdb processed the multiplex PCR reads anew with MiXCR; each CDR3 protein has one entry. The sample has about 200,000 distinct CDR3 sequences, around 33% seen once. Sequenced sample: axillary lymph node tissue. Every receptor here comes from a female donor with breast cancer. Some clones in this sample may be carry-over from other donors' samples.

The chain links TRBV11-2 to TRBJ2-5, with D perhaps given as TRBD1 or TRBD2 (6 bases each). This CDR3 region has 16 residues. From germline, CDR1 is SGHAT and CDR2 FQNNGV. The ends were cut back, 5 bases at V and 0 bases at J, with 16 bases in the middle. The CDR3 protein is CASSPGVAANQETQYF. CDR3 nucleotide sequence: TGTGCCAGCAGCCCAGGGGTAGCGGCGAACCAAGAGACCCAGTACTTC. The complete variable domain, with remaining parts taken from reference TRBV11-2 and TRBJ2-5, reads EAGVAQSPRYKIIEKRQSVAFWCNPISGHATLYWYQQILGQGPKLLIQFQNNGVVDDSQLPKDRFSAERLKGVDSTLKIQPAKLEDSAVYLCASSPGVAANQETQYFGPGTRLLVL.

CDR3: CSSQDRANYGYTF. The DNA of the CDR3 is TGCAGCTCTCAAGACAGGGCTAACTATGGCTACACCTTC. The chain joins TRBV29-1 to TRBJ1-2; 7 bases match TRBD1. The CDR3 extends over 13 amino acids. CDR1 and CDR2 from the germline V gene are SQVTM and ANQGSEA. V was pared by 8 bases and J by 0 bases, with 6 bases of the junction left unmatched.

Remarks on this clonotype: It may be a read error: a sequence one base away is much more abundant. Here the CDR3 DNA reads TGTGCCAGCAGCGAGCGGGCGAAGGGCAACCTCAATGAGCAGTCCTTC. Protein product: CASSERAKGNLNEQSF. J is TRBJ2-1 and V is TRBV5-6; D may be TRBD2 (6 bases). This CDR3 contains 16 residues. Germline CDR1 is SGHDT and CDR2 is YYEEEE.

This clonotype appeared a few times. Given a much more abundant clone one base away, this may be a read error. The CDR3 DNA follows: TGCAGTGCTAGAGCCAGGAAACAGCCCACTCAGCCCCAGCATTTT. Protein product: CSARARKQPTQPQHF. The rearrangement links TRBV20-1 to TRBJ1-5; D remains unclear. The CDR3 has 15 residues. The germline V gene encodes CDR1 DFQATT and CDR2 SNEGSKA (reference sequence). Trimming stripped 1 base from V and 6 bases from J, with 16 bases between.